Sequencing of this T cell receptor beta chain was carried out in a study of molecular identifiers for immune sequencing clone quantification. Study overall: In replicates, RNA taken from approximately 20,000 or 98,000 naive CD8 cells was divided five ways, and four portions underwent sequencing.

In its sample, this clonotype was seen many times. Germline CDR1 and CDR2: SEHNR and FQNEAQ (reference sequence). The CDR3 consists of 13 residues. V lost 1 base, J lost 8 bases, and 9 bases lay in between. CD8+CD4-CCR7+CD45RA+ sorting gave the naive CD8 T cells. TCRdb processed the PCR reads anew with MiXCR; each CDR3 protein has one entry. The table shows some 590,000 distinct CDR3 sequences, with about 25% occurring only once. The chain combines TRBV7-9 with TRBJ1-5; D is undetermined. The TCR sequence derives from a human donor in good health. Some libraries in this study had Jurkat cell RNA spiked in. Sequenced material: naive CD8+ T cells from blood, with Jurkat cell RNA spiked in. The subset denotes: FACS-sorted CD8+CD4-CCR7+CD45RA+ naive T cells. The CDR3 sequence is CASSLVGVEPQHF. CDR3 sequence (DNA): TGTGCCAGCAGCTTAGTTGGGGTTGAGCCCCAGCATTTT.